This T cell receptor beta chain was observed in a study of blood T cell repertoires in COVID-19. Study as a whole: Sources were T cells, B-cell-depleted T cells, or PBMCs; the material itself was cDNA or gDNA.

In the original analysis: Cell counts per sample came from amplifying reference gene primers. The data were produced by immunoSEQ multiplex PCR, yet TCRdb's version contains in-frame clones alone and is incomplete. The V and J calls and the clone size are those of that table, but D and trimming were determined from the DNA. This sample has some 240,000 clones, with about 79% found just once. With 4 bases clipped from V and 1 base from J, the junction kept 8 bases outside the gene matches. Germline V gene sequence: CDR1 SGHTA, CDR2 FQGNSA. This CDR3 comprises 17 residues. The receptor was derived from a middle-aged woman who had recovered from COVID-19. The sequencing input was peripheral blood. The V call is TRBV7-2, the J call TRBJ2-1; TRBD2 agrees at 9 bases. For the CDR3, the DNA is TGTGCCAGCAGCTCCGGGGGGAGCGGGGGGTCCTACAATGAGCAGTTCTTC. Its protein is CASSSGGSGGSYNEQFF.